This is a list of T cell receptor beta chains from one sample in a study of T cell changes during pregnancy in multiple sclerosis. Generated by immunoSEQ multiplex PCR, the TCRdb table keeps only in-frame clones and is missing some. The table lists some 70,000 clones, about 90% of them singletons, with more than 0.75% in the top ten. The sequenced sample was peripheral blood, obtained in the second trimester of pregnancy. All receptors come from a female donor with multiple sclerosis, enrolled in a pregnancy study. Both conserved end residues are part of each CDR3. The D gene is left open where the match is weak.

v_call d_call cdr3_aa
TRBV6-1 TRBD1 CASTGTGGTYEQYF
TRBV15 NA CATSRVRSSSYNEQFF
TRBV5-4 TRBD1 CASSLITGQGMADTQYF
TRBV6-6 NA CAMRWGATSDTQYF
TRBV6-5 NA CASRSPGVKNIQYF
TRBV7-3 NA CASSPGQAGGYNEQFF
TRBV18 TRBD1 CASSPRTGPEPQHF
TRBV6-5 NA CASSPQAGDHYGYTF
TRBV4-2 NA CASSQEWAGVEGDIQYF
TRBV4-2 TRBD2 CASSRSAGGGPPGELFF
TRBV6-5 NA CASSYSPGRETQYF